The 19 T cell receptor beta chains below were found in one sample sequenced in a study of PD-L1 blockade in urothelial cancer. Some clones are missing from TCRdb's copy, which holds only in-frame ones; the method was immunoSEQ multiplex PCR. The sample contains around 66,000 clones, roughly 90% of which appear only once. The time point here: peripheral blood 6 weeks after treatment start. The material was PBMCs, obtained around atezolizumab (anti-PD-L1) treatment. These receptors originate from a man between 60 and 70 years old with urothelial cancer.

The chain uses TRBV12-5 and TRBJ2-2, with TRBD2 matching over 7 bases. The trim removed 9 bases at V and 4 bases at J, leaving 8 bases unmatched. The CDR3 has 14 amino acids. CDR1 and CDR2 (germline): LGHNT, FRNRAP. CDR3 sequence: CARTARESTGELFF. CDR3 bases: TGTGCTAGGACTGCGCGGGAGAGCACCGGGGAGCTGTTTTTT.

A single count supports this clone. The V and J genes are TRBV6-6 and TRBJ1-5, with TRBD1 matching 9 bases. The CDR3 covers 16 residues. Germline V gene lookup returns CDR1 MNHNY and CDR2 SVGAGI (reference sequence). V lost 6 bases, J lost 2 bases, and 8 bases stayed unmatched. In nucleotides, the CDR3 is TGTGCCAGCAGCCCTCTCGACAGGGGGGGCAATCAGCCCCAGCATTTT. Its protein product is CASSPLDRGGNQPQHF.

The CDR3 reads CASSRGGGAGTGELFF. The CDR3 nucleotides read TGCGCCAGCAGTCGTGGTGGGGGCGCGGGCACCGGGGAGCTGTTTTTT. The chain is built from TRBV5-1 and TRBJ2-2; possibly TRBD1 for D (6 bases). CDR1 and CDR2 (germline): SGHRS, YFSETQ. The CDR3 contains 16 residues. V was shortened by 5 bases and J by 4 bases, with 18 bases between the two germline ends.

CDR3 in DNA: TGCGCCAGCAGCCAAAAATCTTCCTTGGGGGGGCAAGTTGAAAAACTGTTTTTT. Translated: CASSQKSSLGGQVEKLFF. The rearrangement joins TRBV4-1 to TRBJ1-4, with D perhaps TRBD1 (6 bases). CDR1 and CDR2 from the germline V gene are MGHRA and YSYEKL. There are 18 residues in the CDR3. The V gene lost 2 bases and the J gene lost 7 bases, with 23 bases spanning the gap.

The V call is TRBV5-4, the J call TRBJ1-2, with TRBD1 matching 9 bases. This CDR3 has 15 residues. With V trimmed by 1 base and J by 2 bases, 3 bases remained unmatched. The germline gives CDR1 SGHNT, CDR2 YYREEE (reference sequence). The CDR3 is CASSLIGQGNYGYTF. CDR3 DNA sequence: TGTGCCAGCAGCTTGATTGGACAGGGGAACTATGGCTACACCTTC.

The CDR3: CASSYSGRRETQYF. In nucleotides, the CDR3 is TGTGCCAGCAGTTACTCTGGCAGGAGGGAGACCCAGTACTTC. The chain is built from TRBV6-5 and TRBJ2-5; a weak D match, TRBD2 (5 bases). CDR3 length equals 14 residues. Germline V CDR1 and CDR2: MNHEY, SVGAGI. Trimming removed 0 bases from V and 5 bases from J, with 10 bases in between.

This sequence joins TRBV6-5 and TRBJ1-5; D is possibly TRBD1 (5 bases). The germline V gene encodes CDR1 MNHEY and CDR2 SVGAGI. CDR3 length: 14 residues. The V end was cut by 5 bases, the J end by 0 bases, with 8 bases between. CDR3 bases: TGTGCCAGCAGTAAACAGGATAGCAATCAGCCCCAGCATTTT. Protein: CASSKQDSNQPQHF.

V gene TRBV5-4 combines with J gene TRBJ1-1, with TRBD1 identical over 9 bases. V lost 0 bases and J lost 12; bases outside the gene matches: 12. The CDR3 is 15 residues long. Per germline, CDR1 SGHNT and CDR2 YYREEE (reference sequence). CDR3 sequence: CASSLAFPGQGRTFF. CDR3 nucleotide sequence: TGTGCCAGCAGCTTGGCATTTCCGGGACAGGGAAGGACTTTCTTT. The full variable domain, completed using reference TRBV5-4 and TRBJ1-1, is ETGVTQSPTHLIKTRGQQVTLRCSSQSGHNTVSWYQQALGQGPQFIFQYYREEENGRGNFPPRFSGLQFPNYSSELNVNALELDDSALYLCASSLAFPGQGRTFFGQGTRLTVV.

The chain carries TRBV28 and TRBJ1-4, with D possibly being TRBD1 (5 bases). Per germline, CDR1 MDHEN and CDR2 SYDVKM. V shed 3 bases and J shed 6 bases, with 11 bases lying between them. This CDR3 is 14 amino acids long. CDR3 region: CASSLRGGDEKLFF. CDR3 in DNA: TGTGCCAGCAGTTTGCGGGGGGGGGATGAAAAACTGTTTTTT.

V usage is TRBV7-8 and J usage is TRBJ2-2; TRBD2 is a possible D gene (5 bases). This CDR3 has 15 amino acids. V was clipped by 7 bases and J by 4 bases, with 16 bases between them. Germline V gene sequence: CDR1 SGHVS, CDR2 FQNEAQ. The CDR3 loop is CASKMGSEGTGELFF. The CDR3, as DNA: TGTGCCAGCAAAATGGGGAGCGAGGGCACCGGGGAGCTGTTTTTT.

The chain links TRBV27 to TRBJ1-2; 12 bases fit TRBD1. Germline CDR1 reads MNHEY; CDR2 reads SMNVEV (reference sequence). CDR3 length: 18 amino acids. The V and J ends lost 7 bases and 4 bases, in that order; junction bases with no gene match: 16. Here the CDR3 DNA reads TGTGCCAGCACCTTTAAATGGGACAGGGGGCAGCCCTTCTATGGCTACACCTTC. Amino acid sequence: CASTFKWDRGQPFYGYTF.

The J gene is TRBJ1-4, the V gene TRBV19, with TRBD1 as a possible D gene (5 bases). The CDR3 spans 14 residues. Germline V CDR1 and CDR2: LNHDA, SQIVND (reference sequence). Trimming took off 4 bases at V and 5 bases at J, with 11 bases between the two ends. The CDR3 protein is CASSTPRANEKLFF. In nucleotides, the CDR3 is TGTGCCAGTAGTACCCCCAGGGCCAATGAAAAACTGTTTTTT. Full variable domain (remainder filled in from reference TRBV19 and TRBJ1-4): DGGITQSPKYLFRKEGQNVTLSCEQNLNHDAMYWYRQDPGQGLRLIYYSQIVNDFQKGDIAEGYSVSREKKESFPLTVTSAQKNPTAFYLCASSTPRANEKLFFGSGTQLSVL.

The J gene is TRBJ2-3, the V gene TRBV7-3; 9 bases agree with TRBD1. V was pared by 5 bases and J by 6 bases, with 9 bases of the junction left unmatched. The germline V gene has CDR1 SGHTA and CDR2 FQGTGA. The CDR3 runs to 15 residues. The CDR3 nucleotides are TGTGCCAGCAGCCAAGGGGACAGGGTGTCTGATACGCAGTATTTT. It specifies CASSQGDRVSDTQYF. The full variable domain, its missing parts supplied by reference TRBV7-3 and TRBJ2-3, is GAGVSQTPSNKVTEKGKYVELRCDPISGHTALYWYRQSLGQGPEFLIYFQGTGAADDSGLPNDRFFAVRPEGSVSTLKIQRTERGDSAVYLCASSQGDRVSDTQYFGPGTRLTVL.

The chain is built from TRBV30 and TRBJ1-6; D is perhaps TRBD1 (6 bases). This CDR3 has 15 residues. With 5 bases removed from V and 7 bases from J, the gap between germline ends came to 18 bases. Looked up from germline, CDR1 is GTSNPN and CDR2 is SVGIG (reference sequence). CDR3 coding DNA: TGTGCCTGGGGGGGGGCCGCCCTTACAAATTCACCCCTCCACTTT. This encodes CAWGGAALTNSPLHF.

The gene calls are TRBV5-1 and TRBJ1-4; 7 bases align to TRBD1. V shed 5 bases and J 6 bases; nucleotides not matched to a gene: 4. Germline V gene sequence: CDR1 SGHRS, CDR2 YFSETQ. The CDR3 length is 13 residues. CDR3 sequence reads: CASRDTGDEKLFF. The CDR3 DNA reads TGCGCCAGCAGGGATACAGGGGATGAAAAACTGTTTTTT.

The chain combines TRBV28 with TRBJ1-3, with TRBD1 matching 7 bases. CDR3 length: 15 amino acids. The germline CDR1 and CDR2 sequences are MDHEN and SYDVKM. The V segment lost 4 bases and the J segment 0 bases; nucleotides outside the gene matches: 3. For the CDR3, the DNA is TGTGCCAGCAGTTCCGGGACAGCCTCTGGAAACACCATATATTTT. Amino acids: CASSSGTASGNTIYF.

The chain couples TRBV7-9 to TRBJ1-5; TRBD1 matches 8 bases. Germline V gives CDR1 SEHNR, CDR2 FQNEAQ (reference sequence). This CDR3 contains 13 residues. Trimming at V came to 4 bases and at J to 10 bases, leaving 6 bases not matched to a gene. In DNA form, the CDR3 reads TGTGCCAGCAGCTCGGGACAGGCGCACCCCCAGCATTTT. It translates to CASSSGQAHPQHF.

V and J are TRBV5-1 and TRBJ1-3, with D unresolved. V was trimmed by 1 base and J by 7 bases, leaving 15 bases between them. CDR1 SGHRS and CDR2 YFSETQ come from the germline V gene. The CDR3 loop spans 15 amino acids. The CDR3 region is CASSLIPGVENTIYF. In DNA, the CDR3 is TGCGCCAGCAGCTTGATCCCCGGAGTCGAGAACACCATATATTTT.

V and J are TRBV5-1 and TRBJ1-6; D gene unclear. CDR3 length: 15 residues. V shed 0 bases and J shed 1 base, with 5 bases lying between them. Germline CDR1 SGHRS, CDR2 YFSETQ. As DNA, the CDR3 is TGCGCCAGCAGCTTGGGAGGGTCCTATAATTCACCCCTCCACTTT. It codes for CASSLGGSYNSPLHF. The full variable domain, completed using reference TRBV5-1 and TRBJ1-6, is KAGVTQTPRYLIKTRGQQVTLSCSPISGHRSVSWYQQTPGQGLQFLFEYFSETQRNKGNFPGRFSGRQFSNSRSEMNVSTLELGDSALYLCASSLGGSYNSPLHFGNGTRLTVT.